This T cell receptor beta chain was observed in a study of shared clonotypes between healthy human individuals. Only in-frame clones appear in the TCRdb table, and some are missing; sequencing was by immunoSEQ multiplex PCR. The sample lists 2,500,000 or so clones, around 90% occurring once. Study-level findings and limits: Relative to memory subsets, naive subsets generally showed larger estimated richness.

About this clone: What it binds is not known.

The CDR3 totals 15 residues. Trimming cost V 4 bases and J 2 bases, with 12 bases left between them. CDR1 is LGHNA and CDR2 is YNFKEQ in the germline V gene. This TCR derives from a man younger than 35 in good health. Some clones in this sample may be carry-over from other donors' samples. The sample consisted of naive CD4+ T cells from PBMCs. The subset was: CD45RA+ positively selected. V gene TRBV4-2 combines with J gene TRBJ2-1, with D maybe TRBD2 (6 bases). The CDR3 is CASSRHGGTYNEQFF. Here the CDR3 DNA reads TGTGCCAGCAGCCGCCACGGGGGTACCTACAATGAGCAGTTCTTC.